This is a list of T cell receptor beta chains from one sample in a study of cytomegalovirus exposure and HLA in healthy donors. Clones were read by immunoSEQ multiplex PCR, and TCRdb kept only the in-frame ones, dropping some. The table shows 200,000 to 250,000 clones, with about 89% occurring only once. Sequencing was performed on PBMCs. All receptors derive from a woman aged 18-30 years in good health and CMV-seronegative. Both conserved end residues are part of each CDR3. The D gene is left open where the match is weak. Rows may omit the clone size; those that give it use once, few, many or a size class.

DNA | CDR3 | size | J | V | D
TGTGCCAGCCAACAGGGCGTGGTTGGCACTGAAGCTTTCTTT | CASQQGVVGTEAFF | . | TRBJ1-1 | TRBV5-5 | .
TGTGCAAGTCGCTTAGCCCTCAGAAGGGCGCGGAATGAAGCGGTGTTTTTT | CASRLALRRARNEAVFF | . | TRBJ1-4 | TRBV12-2 | .
TGTGCCATCAGGCCCGCGGGCACTGAAGCTTTCTTT | CAIRPAGTEAFF | . | TRBJ1-1 | TRBV10-3 | .
TGTGCCAGCAGTTTAACAGGCTATAGCAATCAGCCCCAGCATTTT | CASSLTGYSNQPQHF | . | TRBJ1-5 | TRBV27 | .
TGTGCCAGCCGGGAATCCGGGGCCAACGTCCTGACTTTC | CASRESGANVLTF | . | TRBJ2-6 | TRBV28 | .
TGTGCCAGCAGCTATGGGACAGGGGGCATGCAGCCCCAGCATTTT | CASSYGTGGMQPQHF | . | TRBJ1-5 | TRBV6-1 | TRBD1
TGTGCCAGCAGCTTAGGGGACAGGGGTGCGGGAAACACCATATATTTT | CASSLGDRGAGNTIYF | . | TRBJ1-3 | TRBV7-3 | TRBD1
TGCGCCACCTCAAAGCCGGGGGTCACAGATACGCAGTATTTT | CATSKPGVTDTQYF | . | TRBJ2-3 | TRBV10-1 | .
TGTGCCAGCAGTTTGGGAGTACCGCCCGAGCAGTACTTC | CASSLGVPPEQYF | . | TRBJ2-7 | TRBV28 | .
TGTGCCAGCAGCTTGGCCTCGGGACAGGGGGCCTTAGGCTACACCTTC | CASSLASGQGALGYTF | few | TRBJ1-2 | TRBV5-4 | TRBD1
TGTGCCGGGGATTGGGGGGAATTTTCAACTAATGAAAAACTGTTTTTT | CAGDWGEFSTNEKLFF | . | TRBJ1-4 | TRBV30 | .
TGCGCCAGCAGCTTGCCACTAGCGGGAGGCGACCATGAGCAGTTCTTC | CASSLPLAGGDHEQFF | . | TRBJ2-1 | TRBV5-1 | TRBD2
TGTGCCAGCAGCTTACAGGGGCACACCGGGGAGCTGTTTTTT | CASSLQGHTGELFF | . | TRBJ2-2 | TRBV7-9 | .
TGTGCCAGCTATCTCTCAGGGAATTACCCCCAAGAGACCCAGTACTTC | CASYLSGNYPQETQYF | . | TRBJ2-5 | TRBV2 | .
TGTGCCAGCAGCCAACAGTATAATCAGCCCCAGCATTTT | CASSQQYNQPQHF | . | TRBJ1-5 | TRBV7-6 | .
TGTGCCAGCAGCTTAGTGCCCCCGGGACAGGGGGTCGGGGAGCTGTTTTTT | CASSLVPPGQGVGELFF | . | TRBJ2-2 | TRBV7-2 | TRBD1
TGTGCCAGCAGTGAATTTTTGGACAGCTTATCACCCCTCCACTTT | CASSEFLDSLSPLHF | few | TRBJ1-6 | TRBV6-1 | .
TGTGCCAGCAGCCCGGTGGCGACAGCTTATGGCTACACCTTC | CASSPVATAYGYTF | . | TRBJ1-2 | TRBV13 | .
TGTGCCAGCAGCCAAGATAAATGGAGCGAGCAGTACTTC | CASSQDKWSEQYF | few | TRBJ2-7 | TRBV14 | .
TGTGCCAGTACCCACCGACGGGGACTAGTCCAAAATGAGCAGTTCTTC | CASTHRRGLVQNEQFF | once | TRBJ2-1 | TRBV19 | TRBD2
TGTGCCAGCAGCTTGGACCCGGAGGCCCCCTACAATGAGCAGTTCTTC | CASSLDPEAPYNEQFF | . | TRBJ2-1 | TRBV5-4 | .
TGTGCCAGCAGCTCAGGGGAGGGGGACACTGAAGCTTTCTTT | CASSSGEGDTEAFF | many | TRBJ1-1 | TRBV7-8 | .
TGTGCCAGTCAAAACCGAGATTCACCCCTCCACTTT | CASQNRDSPLHF | . | TRBJ1-6 | TRBV19 | .
TGTGCCAGCAGCCGAGGGGGTCCGGACACTGAAGCTTTCTTT | CASSRGGPDTEAFF | . | TRBJ1-1 | TRBV13 | .
TGTGCCAGCAGTTACTTGGCGGATGGGGCAGGTGAGCAGTTCTTC | CASSYLADGAGEQFF | . | TRBJ2-1 | TRBV6-5 | .
TGTGCCAGCAGCCCTCCAGGTAGTAGCGCCACCTACGAGCAGTACTTC | CASSPPGSSATYEQYF | few | TRBJ2-7 | TRBV7-9 | .
TGTGCCAGCAGTGTCCCGAAGGGGCGGGACAGTAATAATTCACCCCTCCACTTT | CASSVPKGRDSNNSPLHF | . | TRBJ1-6 | TRBV6-4 | TRBD1
TGTGCCAGCAGCTCGACAGGGGGGTTGGAGACCCAGTACTTC | CASSSTGGLETQYF | once | TRBJ2-5 | TRBV7-2 | TRBD1
TGCAGCGTACAATCCGACAGGGGAGAGACCCAGTACTTC | CSVQSDRGETQYF | . | TRBJ2-5 | TRBV29-1 | TRBD1
TGTGCCAGCAGCTCGACAGGCTATAGCAATCAGCCCCAGCATTTT | CASSSTGYSNQPQHF | . | TRBJ1-5 | TRBV11-2 | .
TGTGCCAGCAATCGACAGACCTACGAGCAGTACTTC | CASNRQTYEQYF | . | TRBJ2-7 | TRBV2 | .
TGCAGCGTTGGGGACAGGGGGTGGGGTGGCTACACCTTC | CSVGDRGWGGYTF | once | TRBJ1-2 | TRBV29-1 | TRBD1
TGTGCCAGCACTAGATTGCAGGGGGCAGAGACCCAGTACTTC | CASTRLQGAETQYF | few | TRBJ2-5 | TRBV2 | TRBD1
TGTGCCAGCAGTCCCGGGACAGGGAACTCCTACGAGCAGTACTTC | CASSPGTGNSYEQYF | . | TRBJ2-7 | TRBV6-5 | TRBD1
TGTGCCAGCAGCGCGACAGGGGGCTATGGAAACACCATATATTTT | CASSATGGYGNTIYF | . | TRBJ1-3 | TRBV9 | TRBD1
TGTGCCAGCAGTACCGGGACAGGGAGGTCACCCCTCCACTTT | CASSTGTGRSPLHF | . | TRBJ1-6 | TRBV28 | TRBD1
TGTGCCAGCAGTTTAATAGAGGGTACCTATGGCTACACCTTC | CASSLIEGTYGYTF | . | TRBJ1-2 | TRBV28 | .